The 24 T cell receptor beta chains given below trace back to one sample, sequenced in a study of T cells expressing NK-cell markers. TCRdb reprocessed the 5' RACE reads and stores each CDR3 protein as one record, lacking DNA. The sample is made up of some 110,000 distinct CDR3 sequences, and the top ten hold 15% to 20% of it. Sequencing used blood T cells: a sorted CD56 or NKG2C T cell subset, CD4+ or CD8+ T cells, or bulk PBMC T cells (not recorded which). The receptors shown here come from a woman aged 18-70 years in good health.

The chain combines TRBV7-9 with TRBJ2-2; without DNA, the TCRdb call of TRBD1 cannot be checked. This CDR3 is built from 15 residues. Looked up from germline, CDR1 is SEHNR and CDR2 is FQNEAQ (reference sequence). The CDR3 sequence is CASPLRGQNTGELFF.

The V call is TRBV6-2 or TRBV6-3, the J call TRBJ2-7. Germline CDR1 reads MNHEY; CDR2 reads SVGEGT. This CDR3 is 12 amino acids long. The CDR3 sequence is CAIKREFYEQYF.

V gene TRBV11-1 combines with J gene TRBJ2-2; without DNA, the TCRdb call of TRBD1 cannot be checked. This CDR3 has 15 residues. Germline V gives CDR1 SGHAT, CDR2 FQDESV (reference sequence). The CDR3 loop reads CASSPLGVNTGELFF.

J is TRBJ2-3 and V is TRBV29-1; TCRdb lists TRBD1, though no DNA is available to test this call. Germline V gene sequence: CDR1 SQVTM, CDR2 ANQGSEA. This CDR3 is 11 amino acids long. The CDR3 reads CSAPLTDTQYF.

This chain's CDR3 is CASRKEVYSYEQYF. The rearrangement joins TRBV5-1 to TRBJ2-7. The CDR3 has 14 residues. Germline CDR1 SGHRS, CDR2 YFSETQ.

V and J are TRBV7-7 and TRBJ2-1; TCRdb proposes TRBD2, but this gene call is untestable without DNA. The CDR3 is 17 amino acids. The germline V gene has CDR1 SSHAT and CDR2 FNYEAQ (reference sequence). CDR3 residues: CASSPGTSGSAYNEQFF.

The chain couples TRBV12-3 or TRBV12-4 to TRBJ1-4; absent DNA, TCRdb's TRBD1 call cannot be checked. This CDR3 region has 16 residues. CDR3 sequence: CASSPDPGQADEKLFF.

The V gene is TRBV20-1, the J gene TRBJ1-2; TCRdb reports TRBD1, a call that lacks DNA to check it against. CDR1 is DFQATT, CDR2 SNEGSKA, per germline (reference sequence). The CDR3 totals 12 residues. The CDR3 loop is CSAFRQGWGYTF.

J is TRBJ2-7 and V is TRBV20-1; TCRdb names TRBD1, which stays unverified in the absence of DNA. This CDR3 contains 12 residues. Germline CDR1 DFQATT, CDR2 SNEGSKA (reference sequence). The CDR3 here is CSANDRAYEQYF.

The chain couples TRBV7-9 to TRBJ2-7; TCRdb names TRBD1, which stays unverified in the absence of DNA. The CDR3 length is 16 residues. Germline CDR1 and CDR2: SEHNR and FQNEAQ (reference sequence). CDR3 amino acids: CASSYAGDNAPYEQYF.

This chain links TRBV12-3 or TRBV12-4 with TRBJ1-1; the TCRdb D gene call, TRBD1, has no DNA to confirm it. This CDR3 comprises 14 residues. CDR3 protein: CASRQINMNTEAFF.

V is TRBV7-9 and J is TRBJ2-1; the TCRdb call, TRBD2, lacks DNA for checking. In germline, CDR1 is SEHNR, CDR2 FQNEAQ (reference sequence). The CDR3 is 12 amino acids. The CDR3: CASTGGADEQFF.

V is TRBV29-1 and J is TRBJ2-1; TCRdb indicates TRBD2, and absent DNA this call remains unverified. The CDR3 runs to 16 residues. Germline CDR1 is SQVTM and CDR2 is ANQGSEA. The chain's CDR3 is CSVDAGLLHSPNEQFF.

This rearrangement joins TRBV30 to TRBJ1-5; without DNA, the TCRdb call of TRBD1 cannot be checked. This CDR3 is 12 amino acids long. Looked up from germline, CDR1 is GTSNPN and CDR2 is SVGIG (reference sequence). The CDR3 sequence: CAYRDMYQPQHF. Full variable domain (missing parts from reference TRBV30 and TRBJ1-5): SQTIHQWPATLVQPVGSPLSLECTVEGTSNPNLYWYRQAAGRGLQLLFYSVGIGQISSEVPQNLSASRPQDRQFILSSKKLLLSDSGFYLCAYRDMYQPQHFGDGTRLSIL.

The chain has TRBV13 and TRBJ2-3; the D gene TCRdb calls, TRBD1, cannot be checked with no DNA. The CDR3 is 16 amino acids. Germline CDR1 is PRHDT and CDR2 is FYEKMQ (reference sequence). The CDR3: CASSTRDDTSTDTQYF.

J is TRBJ2-1 and V is TRBV12-3 or TRBV12-4. The CDR3 totals 15 residues. CDR3 sequence: CASSSGEELYNEQFF.

This chain uses TRBV24-1 with TRBJ2-3; TCRdb's assignment of TRBD1 cannot be checked, as there is no DNA. This CDR3 has 17 amino acids. Germline-derived CDR1 and CDR2 are KGHDR and SFDVKD. This chain's CDR3 is CATSDLDGQGITDTQYF.

The chain uses TRBV5-8 and TRBJ2-1; the D call of TRBD2 rests on TCRdb alone, since no DNA is present to check it. Germline assignment: CDR1 SGHTS and CDR2 YDEGEE. The CDR3 covers 14 residues. This CDR3 reads CAGRNSGIYNEQFF.

The gene calls are TRBV20-1 and TRBJ2-7; there is no DNA to check the TCRdb D call of TRBD2. CDR3 length equals 15 residues. CDR1 and CDR2 (germline): DFQATT, SNEGSKA (reference sequence). The CDR3 region is CSARDLAGGAYEQYF.

The chain carries TRBV12-3 or TRBV12-4 and TRBJ1-1; the TRBD1 assignment by TCRdb is unverifiable without DNA. CDR3 size: 14 residues. The CDR3 spells CASSRGNFFTEAFF.

This sequence joins TRBV19 and TRBJ2-6; TCRdb gives TRBD1 as the D gene, but with no DNA this cannot be confirmed. The CDR3 is 16 residues long. Germline V gives CDR1 LNHDA, CDR2 SQIVND (reference sequence). The CDR3 reads CASSWGPSSGANVLTF.

The CDR3 here is CASSQAGGYMGSTDTQYF. The chain is built from TRBV4-3 and TRBJ2-3. In germline, CDR1 is LGHNA, CDR2 YSLEER. The CDR3 runs 18 residues.

V is TRBV12-3 or TRBV12-4 and J is TRBJ1-2; TCRdb names TRBD1, which stays unverified in the absence of DNA. CDR3 length: 11 amino acids. CDR3: CASSPGTGYTF.

The chain has TRBV23-1 and TRBJ2-7; no DNA is available, so the TRBD1 call from TCRdb remains unchecked. TRBV23-1 is labeled an ORF, and its function is uncertain. This CDR3 is 14 amino acids long. CDR3 residues: CASSHPFHDYEQYF.